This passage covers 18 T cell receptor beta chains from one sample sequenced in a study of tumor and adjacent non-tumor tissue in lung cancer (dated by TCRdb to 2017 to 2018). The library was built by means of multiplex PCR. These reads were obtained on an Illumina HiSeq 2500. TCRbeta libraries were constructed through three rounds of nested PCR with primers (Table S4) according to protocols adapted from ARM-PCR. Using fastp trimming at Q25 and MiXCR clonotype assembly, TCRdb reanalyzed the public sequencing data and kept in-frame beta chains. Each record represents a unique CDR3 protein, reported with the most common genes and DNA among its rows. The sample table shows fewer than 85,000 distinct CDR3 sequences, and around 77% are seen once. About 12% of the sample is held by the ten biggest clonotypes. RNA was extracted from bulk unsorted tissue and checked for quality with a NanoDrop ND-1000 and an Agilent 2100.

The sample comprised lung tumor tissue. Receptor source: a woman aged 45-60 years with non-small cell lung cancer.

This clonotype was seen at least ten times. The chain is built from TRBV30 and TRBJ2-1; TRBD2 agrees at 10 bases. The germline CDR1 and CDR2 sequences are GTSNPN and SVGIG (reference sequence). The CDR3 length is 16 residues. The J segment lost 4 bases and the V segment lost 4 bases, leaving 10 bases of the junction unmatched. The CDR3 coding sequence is TGTGCCTGGACTCCCCGCTGGACTAGCGGTTACAATGAGCAGTTCTTC. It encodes CAWTPRWTSGYNEQFF.

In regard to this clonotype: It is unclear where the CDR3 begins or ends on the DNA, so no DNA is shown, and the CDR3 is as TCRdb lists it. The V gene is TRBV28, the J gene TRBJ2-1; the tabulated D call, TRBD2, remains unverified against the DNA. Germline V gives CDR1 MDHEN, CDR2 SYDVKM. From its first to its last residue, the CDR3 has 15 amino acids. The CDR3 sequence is CASSFGLGSGSRQIF.

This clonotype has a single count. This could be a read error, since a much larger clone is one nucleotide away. CDR3 region: CASSSTGRLAKNIQHF. In nucleotides, the CDR3 is TGCGCCAGCAGCTCGACAGGACGCCTAGCCAAAAACATTCAGCACTTC. V gene TRBV5-1 combines with J gene TRBJ2-4; perhaps TRBD1 as D (6 bases). Germline loops: CDR1 SGHRS, CDR2 YFSETQ. The CDR3 has 16 amino acids.

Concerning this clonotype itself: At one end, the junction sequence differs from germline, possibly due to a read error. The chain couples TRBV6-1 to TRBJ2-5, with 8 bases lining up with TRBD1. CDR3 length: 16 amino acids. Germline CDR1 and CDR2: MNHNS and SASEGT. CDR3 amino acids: CANSLRQGSLAETQYF. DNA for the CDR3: TGTGCCAACAGTCTGAGACAGGGGAGTTTAGCAGAGACCCAGTACTTC.

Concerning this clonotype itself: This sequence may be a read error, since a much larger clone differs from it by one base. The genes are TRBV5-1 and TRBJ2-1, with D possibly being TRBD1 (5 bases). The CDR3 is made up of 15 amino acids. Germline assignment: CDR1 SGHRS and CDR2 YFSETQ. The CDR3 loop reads CTSSFGQGSYNEQFF. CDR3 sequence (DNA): TGCACCAGCAGCTTTGGTCAGGGCTCCTACAATGAGCAGTTCTTC.

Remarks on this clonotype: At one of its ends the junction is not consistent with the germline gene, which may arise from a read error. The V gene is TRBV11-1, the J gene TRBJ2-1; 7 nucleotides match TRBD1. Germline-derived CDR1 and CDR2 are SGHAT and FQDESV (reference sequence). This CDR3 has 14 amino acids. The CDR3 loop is CTSSHRGRINEQFF. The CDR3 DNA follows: TGTACCAGCAGCCACAGGGGTCGGATTAATGAGCAGTTCTTC.

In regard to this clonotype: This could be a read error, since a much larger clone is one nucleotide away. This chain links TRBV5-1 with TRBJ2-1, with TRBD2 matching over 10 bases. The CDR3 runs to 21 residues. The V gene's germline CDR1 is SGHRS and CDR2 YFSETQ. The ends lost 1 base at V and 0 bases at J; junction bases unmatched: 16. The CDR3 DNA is TGCGCCAGCAGCTTGTGGCGGGCTGACCGACTAGCGGGTGACTCCTACAATGAGCAGTTCTTC. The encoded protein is CASSLWRADRLAGDSYNEQFF.

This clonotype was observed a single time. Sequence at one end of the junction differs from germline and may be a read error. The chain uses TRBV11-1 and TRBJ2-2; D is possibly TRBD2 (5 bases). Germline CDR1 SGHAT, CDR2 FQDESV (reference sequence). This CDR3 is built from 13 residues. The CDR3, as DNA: TGTGCCTGTAGACCTAGGGCCACCGGGGAGCTGTTTTTC. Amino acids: CACRPRATGELFF.

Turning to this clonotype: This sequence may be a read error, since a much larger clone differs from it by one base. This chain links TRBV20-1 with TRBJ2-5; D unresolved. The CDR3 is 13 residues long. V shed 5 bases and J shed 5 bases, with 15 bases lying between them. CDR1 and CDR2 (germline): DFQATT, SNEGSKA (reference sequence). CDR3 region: CSAARPGEETQYF. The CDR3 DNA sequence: TGCAGTGCTGCCCGACCCGGTGAGGAGACCCAGTACTTC.

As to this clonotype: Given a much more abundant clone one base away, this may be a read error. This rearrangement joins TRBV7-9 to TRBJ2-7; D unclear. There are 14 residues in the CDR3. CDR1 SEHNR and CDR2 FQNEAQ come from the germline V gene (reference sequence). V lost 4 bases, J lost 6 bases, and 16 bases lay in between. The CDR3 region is CASSSVGGPGEQYF. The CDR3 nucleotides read TGTGCCAGCAGCTCAGTCGGCGGCCCTGGCGAGCAGTACTTC.

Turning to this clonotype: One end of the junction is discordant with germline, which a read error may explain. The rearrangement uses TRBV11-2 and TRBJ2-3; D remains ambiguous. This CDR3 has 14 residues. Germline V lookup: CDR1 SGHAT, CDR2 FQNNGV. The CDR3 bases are TGTGAAAGCAGCTTAGATCTGGTAGCAGATATGCAGTATTTT. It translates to CESSLDLVADMQYF.

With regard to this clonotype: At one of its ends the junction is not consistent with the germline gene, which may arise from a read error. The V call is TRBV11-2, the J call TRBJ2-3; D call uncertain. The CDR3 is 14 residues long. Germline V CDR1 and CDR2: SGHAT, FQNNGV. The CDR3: CVSSLGSRVDTRYF. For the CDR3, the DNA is TGTGTCAGCAGCTTAGGCTCGAGAGTAGATACGCGGTATTTT.

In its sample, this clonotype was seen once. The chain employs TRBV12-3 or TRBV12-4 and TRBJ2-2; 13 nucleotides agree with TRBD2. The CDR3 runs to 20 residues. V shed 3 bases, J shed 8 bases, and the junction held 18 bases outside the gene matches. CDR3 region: CASSFRGRTSGRIPTGELFF. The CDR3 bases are TGTGCCAGCAGTTTTAGGGGCAGGACTAGCGGGAGAATTCCCACAGGGGAGCTGTTTTTT.

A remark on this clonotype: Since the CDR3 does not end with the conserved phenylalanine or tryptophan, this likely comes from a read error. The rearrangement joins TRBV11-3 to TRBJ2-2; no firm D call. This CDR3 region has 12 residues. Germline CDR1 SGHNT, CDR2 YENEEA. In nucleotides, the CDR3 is TGTGCCGGCAGCTTAGTTTACTGGGAGCTGTTTTCT. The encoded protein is CAGSLVYWELFS.

The CDR3 loop reads CASSEIPVYEQYF. The CDR3 coding sequence is TGCGCCAGCAGTGAGATCCCCGTCTACGAGCAGTACTTC. This chain connects TRBV10-1 to TRBJ2-7, with D uncertain. CDR3 length: 13 residues. The germline V gene encodes CDR1 WNHNN and CDR2 SYGVQD (reference sequence). The V end lost 2 bases, the J end lost 3 bases, and 8 bases lay between the germline ends.

The CDR3 region has the DNA TGTGCTAGTGGTTTAGCCGGGACTTCGGAGGTATGGGACACAGATACGCAGTATTTT. Translating it yields CASGLAGTSEVWDTDTQYF. J is TRBJ2-3 and V is TRBV12-5; tentative D call: TRBD2 (6 bases). V dropped 3 bases and J dropped 2 bases, with 24 bases sitting between them. Germline CDR1 LGHNT, CDR2 FRNRAP. The CDR3 contains 19 residues.

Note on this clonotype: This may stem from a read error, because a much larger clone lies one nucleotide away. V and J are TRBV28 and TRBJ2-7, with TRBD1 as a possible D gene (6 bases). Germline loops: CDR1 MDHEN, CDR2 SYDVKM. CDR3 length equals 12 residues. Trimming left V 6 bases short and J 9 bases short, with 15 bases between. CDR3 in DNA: TGTGCCAGCAGCGGACAGAGGGTGACGCAGTACTTC. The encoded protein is CASSGQRVTQYF. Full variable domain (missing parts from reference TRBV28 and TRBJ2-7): DVKVTQSSRYLVKRTGEKVFLECVQDMDHENMFWYRQDPGLGLRLIYFSYDVKMKEKGDIPEGYSVSREKKERFSLILESASTNQTSMYLCASSGQRVTQYFGPGTRLTVT.

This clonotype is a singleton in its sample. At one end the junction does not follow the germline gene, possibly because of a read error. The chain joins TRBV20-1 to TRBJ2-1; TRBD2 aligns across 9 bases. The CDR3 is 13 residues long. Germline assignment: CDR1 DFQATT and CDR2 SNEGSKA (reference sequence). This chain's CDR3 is CNAGAGGPREQFF. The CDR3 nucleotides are TGTAATGCTGGGGCGGGAGGGCCCCGTGAGCAGTTCTTC.